Listed below are T cell receptor beta chains from one sample, sequenced in a study of CD8+ T cells in alopecia areata. The protocol was immunoSEQ multiplex PCR, while the TCRdb copy is restricted to in-frame clones and leaves out a portion. Of 60,000 to 65,000 clones listed, 44% were seen once; the top ten hold 45% to 60%. The source material was NKG2D-low CD8+ T cells sorted from blood. Source of these receptors: a human donor with alopecia areata. Each CDR3 is given with its conserved first and last residue. D genes are given only for firm matches. Clone size, where shown, is once, few, many, or a class for clones that have expanded.

CDR3nt: TGTGCCAGCAGCCAACGGGTTTTATTGTGGAATGAGCAGTTCTTC
CDR3aa: CASSQRVLLWNEQFF
d_gene: -
j_gene: TRBJ2-1
v_gene: TRBV14
abundance: -

CDR3nt: TGTGCCAGCAGTGTGGACAGGGGGGACGAGCAGTACTTC
CDR3aa: CASSVDRGDEQYF
d_gene: TRBD1
j_gene: TRBJ2-7
v_gene: TRBV2
abundance: once

CDR3nt: TGCGCCAGCAGCTTGAAAGACGGGAGTACCTACGAGCAGTACTTC
CDR3aa: CASSLKDGSTYEQYF
d_gene: -
j_gene: TRBJ2-7
v_gene: TRBV5-1
abundance: -

CDR3nt: TGCAGCGTAATCGACAGGTCCTACGAGCAGTACTTC
CDR3aa: CSVIDRSYEQYF
d_gene: -
j_gene: TRBJ2-7
v_gene: TRBV29-1
abundance: -

CDR3nt: TGTGCCAGCAGCCAACGACAGGGGGGATACGAGCAGTACTTC
CDR3aa: CASSQRQGGYEQYF
d_gene: TRBD1
j_gene: TRBJ2-7
v_gene: TRBV14
abundance: -

CDR3nt: TGTGCCAGCAGTGAGAGCAGCGGGAGCAACGAGCAGTACTTC
CDR3aa: CASSESSGSNEQYF
d_gene: TRBD2
j_gene: TRBJ2-7
v_gene: TRBV2
abundance: -

CDR3nt: TGTGCCTGTGCGGGACAGGGGCCTTACAATGAGCAGTTCTTC
CDR3aa: CACAGQGPYNEQFF
d_gene: TRBD1
j_gene: TRBJ2-1
v_gene: TRBV11-2
abundance: -

CDR3nt: TGTGCCAGTAGCGTTGGCCGGCAGGCGGGCCCGGGCTACACCTTC
CDR3aa: CASSVGRQAGPGYTF
d_gene: -
j_gene: TRBJ1-2
v_gene: TRBV19
abundance: few

CDR3nt: TGTGCCAGCAGCCCGGGACTAGCCGGCGATACGCAGTATTTT
CDR3aa: CASSPGLAGDTQYF
d_gene: TRBD2
j_gene: TRBJ2-3
v_gene: TRBV7-3
abundance: -

CDR3nt: TGTGCCAGCAGTATTGGACGGAACAATGAGCAGTTCTTC
CDR3aa: CASSIGRNNEQFF
d_gene: -
j_gene: TRBJ2-1
v_gene: TRBV2
abundance: -

CDR3nt: TGTGCCAGCAGCTTACAGACTAGCGGGGGGATACAAGAGACCCAGTACTTC
CDR3aa: CASSLQTSGGIQETQYF
d_gene: TRBD2
j_gene: TRBJ2-5
v_gene: TRBV7-9
abundance: -

CDR3nt: TGTGCCAGCAGTTACGTGGGGGGCAATCAGCCCCAGCATTTT
CDR3aa: CASSYVGGNQPQHF
d_gene: -
j_gene: TRBJ1-5
v_gene: TRBV6-6
abundance: -

CDR3nt: TGTGCCAGCAGACCGGGACACTGGGAAGAGACCCAGTACTTC
CDR3aa: CASRPGHWEETQYF
d_gene: -
j_gene: TRBJ2-5
v_gene: TRBV2
abundance: -

CDR3nt: TGTGCCAGCAGCTTGGCCAACAGCTATGGCTACACCTTC
CDR3aa: CASSLANSYGYTF
d_gene: -
j_gene: TRBJ1-2
v_gene: TRBV5-6
abundance: -

CDR3nt: TGCAGCGTTCGGCTAGGTTCTGGGGCCAACGTCCTGACTTTC
CDR3aa: CSVRLGSGANVLTF
d_gene: -
j_gene: TRBJ2-6
v_gene: TRBV29-1
abundance: few

CDR3nt: TGTGCCAGCAGCTCTAAGAAGGAGAGCTCCTACAATGAGCAGTTCTTC
CDR3aa: CASSSKKESSYNEQFF
d_gene: -
j_gene: TRBJ2-1
v_gene: TRBV7-9
abundance: -

CDR3nt: TGTGCCAGCAGCCCAGAGGGAGCGGCGAACACCGGGGAGCTGTTTTTT
CDR3aa: CASSPEGAANTGELFF
d_gene: -
j_gene: TRBJ2-2
v_gene: TRBV9
abundance: few

CDR3nt: TGTGCTAGTGGCCCTACAGCCAACTATGGCTACACCTTC
CDR3aa: CASGPTANYGYTF
d_gene: -
j_gene: TRBJ1-2
v_gene: TRBV12-5
abundance: -

CDR3nt: TGTGCCAGCAGCTCCCCGACAGGTTACGAGCAGTACTTC
CDR3aa: CASSSPTGYEQYF
d_gene: -
j_gene: TRBJ2-7
v_gene: TRBV7-9
abundance: -

CDR3nt: TGTGCCAGCAGTTTAATAGGGAACCACTACGAGCAGTACTTC
CDR3aa: CASSLIGNHYEQYF
d_gene: -
j_gene: TRBJ2-7
v_gene: TRBV27
abundance: -

CDR3nt: TGCGCCAGCAGCTTGGGGATAGGCTACAATGAGCAGTTCTTC
CDR3aa: CASSLGIGYNEQFF
d_gene: -
j_gene: TRBJ2-1
v_gene: TRBV5-1
abundance: once

CDR3nt: TGCGGGGCGCAGATGAGCCGTGGAGCTTTCTTT
CDR3aa: CGAQMSRGAFF
d_gene: -
j_gene: TRBJ1-1
v_gene: TRBV20-1
abundance: -

CDR3nt: TGTGCCAGCAGCTTACGGCGGGAACTTGAGCAGTTCTTC
CDR3aa: CASSLRRELEQFF
d_gene: -
j_gene: TRBJ2-1
v_gene: TRBV5-6
abundance: -

CDR3nt: TGCGCCAGCAGCCAAGACGAGGGACGGCCCTCCTACGAGCAGTACTTC
CDR3aa: CASSQDEGRPSYEQYF
d_gene: -
j_gene: TRBJ2-7
v_gene: TRBV4-3
abundance: -